These 32 T cell receptor beta chains share one sample of origin, sequenced in a study of blood T cells in healthy people across ages (dated by TCRdb to 2014 to 2015). The library was obtained by 5' RACE. The instrument given in TCRdb is Illumina HiSeq 2500. A second PCR of about 6 to 11 cycles was performed with a sample-barcoded 5' primer and a J-beta primer mix. TCRdb trimmed public reads at Q25 via fastp, called clones via MiXCR and kept in-frame beta chains. One record per CDR3 amino acid sequence lists the most common genes and DNA. The sample includes 450,000 to 700,000 distinct CDR3 sequences, with 27% observed a single time. The ten largest clones take up about 18% of the sample. Sequencing was performed on blood. These receptors were collected from a woman aged 65 to 85 in good health.

J is TRBJ2-7 and V is TRBV7-2; 9 bases are shared with TRBD1. The CDR3 consists of 16 residues. V shed 1 base, J shed 6 bases, and the junction held 10 bases outside the gene matches. In germline, CDR1 is SGHTA, CDR2 FQGNSA. The CDR3 coding sequence is TGTGCCAGCAGCTTAGTTGTCGGGGACAGGGTGAGCGAGCAGTACTTC. Translating it yields CASSLVVGDRVSEQYF.

In this sample, this clonotype turned up a few times. The genes are TRBV25-1 and TRBJ1-3; a weak D match, TRBD1 (5 bases). V was trimmed by 0 bases and J by 2 bases, leaving 8 bases between them. This CDR3 has 15 amino acids. Germline values: CDR1 MGHDK, CDR2 SYGVNS. The CDR3, as DNA: TGTGCCAGCAGTGAATATGTGGGGGCTGGAAACACCATATATTTT. Protein sequence: CASSEYVGAGNTIYF.

This clonotype was picked up a small number of times. This chain uses TRBV7-2 with TRBJ2-3; D remains ambiguous. Trimming pared 2 bases from V and 2 bases from J, leaving 8 bases between. In germline, CDR1 is SGHTA, CDR2 FQGNSA. The CDR3 has 14 amino acids. CDR3 bases: TGTGCCAGCAGCTTACGGCTAGACACAGATACGCAGTATTTT. Protein: CASSLRLDTDTQYF.

This clonotype was picked up many times. This rearrangement joins TRBV28 to TRBJ2-5, with 7 bases identical to TRBD2. Germline trimming cut 6 bases from V and 2 bases from J; bases unmatched to any gene: 0. Germline V gene sequence: CDR1 MDHEN, CDR2 SYDVKM. The CDR3 spans 12 residues. The CDR3 protein is CASSGGQETQYF. In DNA, the CDR3 is TGTGCCAGCAGCGGGGGGCAAGAGACCCAGTACTTC.

In regard to this clonotype: A much larger clone lies one base from this, so it may be a read error. The gene calls are TRBV6-2 or TRBV6-3 and TRBJ2-1; D is unclear. Germline V gene lookup returns CDR1 MNHEY and CDR2 SVGEGT. V lost 3 bases to trimming and J lost 6 bases, with 15 bases between them. The CDR3 runs 15 residues. The CDR3 DNA is TGTGCCAGCAGTTATAGTTTCGGCCTGTGCAATGAGCAGTTCTTC. Its translation is CASSYSFGLCNEQFF.

The genes are TRBV15 and TRBJ2-7, with a tentative D call TRBD1 (6 bases). Germline CDR1 and CDR2: LNHNV and YYDKDF (reference sequence). The CDR3 extends over 14 amino acids. Trimming shortened V by 5 bases and J by 6 bases, and 17 bases separated the two germline ends. The CDR3 DNA reads as TGTGCCACCAGCGGGAGACTACAGGGTGTCGAGCAGTACTTC. It codes for CATSGRLQGVEQYF.

This chain links TRBV6-1 with TRBJ2-7; 7 bases map to TRBD1. CDR3 length equals 16 residues. V lost 6 bases to trimming and J lost 0 bases; unmatched junction nucleotides: 11. The V gene's germline CDR1 is MNHNS and CDR2 SASEGT. Here the CDR3 reads CASRQTGTETSYEQYF. CDR3 in DNA: TGTGCCAGCAGACAGACTGGGACAGAGACCTCCTACGAGCAGTACTTC.

V usage is TRBV9 and J usage is TRBJ2-2; 13 bases line up with TRBD2. Losses at the gene ends were 2 bases for V and 0 bases for J; bases not matched to a gene: 1. The CDR3 loop spans 17 amino acids. CDR1 is SGDLS and CDR2 is YYNGEE in the germline V gene. The CDR3 spells CASSVGLAGSNTGELFF. The CDR3 bases are TGTGCCAGCAGCGTGGGACTAGCGGGGTCGAACACCGGGGAGCTGTTTTTT.

This clonotype was detected a few times. The chain carries TRBV6-5 and TRBJ2-5; TRBD2 is a possible D gene (5 bases). V lost 0 bases and J lost 1, with 9 bases in between. CDR1 is MNHEY, CDR2 SVGAGI, per germline. This CDR3 region has 15 residues. The CDR3 region has the DNA TGTGCCAGCAGTTACTCCCCGGACTCCCAAGAGACCCAGTACTTC. It specifies CASSYSPDSQETQYF.

This clonotype was recorded once. The chain employs TRBV28 and TRBJ2-5; a weak D match, TRBD1 (6 bases). V lost 5 bases, J lost 5 bases, and 15 bases lay in between. The germline gives CDR1 MDHEN, CDR2 SYDVKM. The CDR3 runs 14 residues. CDR3 bases: TGTGCCAGCAGTCCACCTGGACAGTGGGAGACCCAGTACTTC. It encodes CASSPPGQWETQYF. Full variable domain (remainder filled in from reference TRBV28 and TRBJ2-5): DVKVTQSSRYLVKRTGEKVFLECVQDMDHENMFWYRQDPGLGLRLIYFSYDVKMKEKGDIPEGYSVSREKKERFSLILESASTNQTSMYLCASSPPGQWETQYFGPGTRLLVL.

This chain uses TRBV20-1 with TRBJ2-1, with 11 positions matching TRBD1. The CDR3 length is 13 residues. Trimming took 6 bases from V and 8 from J; bases not matched to a gene: 6. Germline V gene lookup returns CDR1 DFQATT and CDR2 SNEGSKA (reference sequence). The CDR3 loop is CSARRDRGDEQFF. CDR3 nucleotide sequence: TGCAGTGCCCGCCGGGACAGGGGGGATGAGCAGTTCTTC.

The chain carries TRBV9 and TRBJ1-3; D unclear. The length of the CDR3 is 14 residues. Deletions cut 5 bases from V and 0 bases from J, with 9 bases between. The V gene's germline CDR1 is SGDLS and CDR2 YYNGEE. The CDR3 spells CASRSGLSGNTIYF. The CDR3 nucleotides are TGTGCCAGCAGGAGCGGACTCTCTGGAAACACCATATATTTT.

This clonotype was found a few times. This chain joins TRBV4-3 and TRBJ1-6; D is possibly TRBD1 (5 bases). V was pared by 0 bases and J by 10 bases, with 13 bases between. The germline V gene has CDR1 LGHNA and CDR2 YSLEER. This CDR3 region has 15 residues. The CDR3 is CASSQDRGVGSPLHF. CDR3 nucleotide sequence: TGCGCCAGCAGCCAAGATAGAGGGGTAGGATCACCCCTCCACTTT.

V is TRBV29-1 and J is TRBJ1-2; D gene ambiguous. The CDR3 length is 17 residues. The V gene lost 4 bases and the J gene lost 8 bases, with 29 bases spanning the gap. CDR1 SQVTM and CDR2 ANQGSEA come from the germline V gene. The CDR3 here is CSVGRSRLLWGTNGYTF. The CDR3 DNA reads TGCAGCGTTGGACGGAGTAGACTCCTTTGGGGAACTAACGGCTACACCTTC.

The chain employs TRBV7-3 and TRBJ2-5, with a possible D match to TRBD2 (6 bases). CDR1 SGHTA and CDR2 FQGTGA come from the germline V gene. V was cut by 1 base and J by 8 bases, with 17 bases left in between. This CDR3 has 15 residues. As DNA, the CDR3 is TGTGCCAGCAGCTTAAACGGGGGACCCGTTGAAACCCAGTACTTC. It yields the protein CASSLNGGPVETQYF.

The chain links TRBV18 to TRBJ2-2, with D perhaps matching TRBD1 (5 bases). Per germline, CDR1 KGHSH and CDR2 LQKENI. Trimming took off 2 bases at V and 4 bases at J, with 8 bases between the two ends. The CDR3 totals 14 residues. Here the CDR3 DNA reads TGTGCCAGCTCACCAGACAGATTCACCGGGGAGCTGTTTTTT. Translation: CASSPDRFTGELFF.

This clonotype was recorded a few times. The CDR3 protein is CASSRGGGLSSYEQYF. In DNA, the CDR3 is TGTGCCAGCAGCCGGGGCGGGGGACTTTCCTCCTACGAGCAGTACTTC. V usage is TRBV7-8 and J usage is TRBJ2-7; 7 bases align to TRBD2. CDR1 and CDR2 from the germline V gene are SGHVS and FQNEAQ. V was pared by 5 bases and J by 0 bases, with 10 bases of the junction left unmatched. The CDR3 runs 16 residues.

This clonotype was detected a few times. The chain couples TRBV5-1 to TRBJ1-4; D remains ambiguous. Germline V CDR1 and CDR2: SGHRS, YFSETQ. V lost 2 bases to trimming and J lost 0 bases, with 11 bases between them. The CDR3 extends over 16 amino acids. In nucleotides, the CDR3 is TGCGCCAGCAGCTTCCGGCAGATTGCAACTAATGAAAAACTGTTTTTT. Residues: CASSFRQIATNEKLFF.

The chain has TRBV12-3 or TRBV12-4 and TRBJ2-5, with TRBD2 matching over 8 bases. V gave up 0 bases and J gave up 4 bases; unmatched junction bases: 4. This CDR3 contains 15 residues. CDR3 amino acids: CASSLASAGVETQYF. The DNA for the CDR3 is TGTGCCAGCAGTTTAGCGTCAGCGGGGGTAGAGACCCAGTACTTC.

In regard to this clonotype: The junction differs from germline at one of its ends, possibly a read error. The chain joins TRBV9 to TRBJ1-4; TRBD1 matches 7 bases. CDR3 size: 17 residues. Germline-derived CDR1 and CDR2 are SGDLS and YYNGEE. The CDR3 here is CVSSVGRGRGITEKLFF. CDR3 bases: TGTGTCAGCAGCGTAGGAAGGGGGCGCGGGATAACGGAAAAACTGTTTTTT. The variable domain in full, with the rest retrieved from reference TRBV9 and TRBJ1-4, is DSGVTQTPKHLITATGQRVTLRCSPRSGDLSVYWYQQSLDQGLQFLIQYYNGEERAKGNILERFSAQQFPDLHSELNLSSLELGDSALYFCVSSVGRGRGITEKLFFGSGTQLSVL.

This clonotype came up many times. CDR3 loop: CSVRGRGSPNEQFF. The CDR3, as DNA: TGCAGTGTCAGGGGCCGGGGCTCCCCAAATGAGCAGTTCTTC. The chain joins TRBV20-1 to TRBJ2-1; D may be TRBD1 (6 bases). The CDR3 sequence is 14 residues long. V lost 7 bases to trimming and J lost 7 bases, with 20 bases between them. Germline CDR1 and CDR2: DFQATT and SNEGSKA (reference sequence).

The chain links TRBV9 to TRBJ2-5; 12 nucleotides match TRBD2. The ends lost 4 bases at V and 3 bases at J; junction bases unmatched: 4. Per germline, CDR1 SGDLS and CDR2 YYNGEE. This CDR3 contains 15 residues. The CDR3 protein is CASSNRLAGEETQYF. CDR3 nucleotide sequence: TGTGCCAGCAGCAACCGACTAGCGGGGGAAGAGACCCAGTACTTC.

The chain employs TRBV7-3 and TRBJ1-1, with a possible D match to TRBD1 (6 bases). Per germline, CDR1 SGHTA and CDR2 FQGTGA. Trimming removed 5 bases from V and 2 bases from J, with 9 bases in between. This CDR3 has 13 residues. CDR3 in amino acids: CASSRGINTEAFF. Written as DNA, the CDR3 is TGTGCCAGCAGCAGGGGGATCAACACTGAAGCTTTCTTT.

This clonotype showed up many times. V and J are TRBV7-2 and TRBJ2-5; 10 nucleotides align to TRBD2. After removal of 5 bases from V and 1 base from J, the junction contained 4 bases not matched to a gene. The V gene's germline CDR1 is SGHTA and CDR2 FQGNSA. This CDR3 is built from 15 residues. In DNA form, the CDR3 reads TGTGCCAGCAGCATACAGCGGGGGGGCCAAGAGACCCAGTACTTC. This sequence encodes CASSIQRGGQETQYF.

Note on this clonotype: One end of the junction is discordant with germline, which a read error may explain. The CDR3 spells CASTGTSDAQYF. The CDR3 coding sequence is TGTGCCAGCACAGGGACCTCAGATGCGCAGTATTTT. The chain employs TRBV12-3 or TRBV12-4 and TRBJ2-3, with D perhaps being TRBD1 or TRBD2 (5 bases each). This CDR3 is built from 12 residues.

The chain uses TRBV7-2 and TRBJ2-1; 7 bases fit TRBD2. Germline CDR1 and CDR2: SGHTA and FQGNSA. This CDR3 comprises 16 residues. Trimming took 0 bases from V and 6 from J; bases not matched to a gene: 8. The CDR3 spells CASSLAFGGSSNEQFF. CDR3 in DNA: TGTGCCAGCAGCTTAGCTTTCGGCGGGAGTTCCAATGAGCAGTTCTTC.

This clonotype was seen a few times. V gene TRBV20-1 combines with J gene TRBJ2-5, with no clear D. The V end lost 5 bases, the J end lost 1 base, and 14 bases lay between the germline ends. The CDR3 extends over 14 amino acids. Germline CDR1 reads DFQATT; CDR2 reads SNEGSKA (reference sequence). CDR3 nucleotides: TGCAGTGCTTATCCCTCGGAATTCCAAGAGACCCAGTACTTC. This encodes CSAYPSEFQETQYF.

The chain is built from TRBV29-1 and TRBJ2-6; 12 nucleotides line up with TRBD2. The CDR3 consists of 17 residues. CDR1 and CDR2 from the germline V gene are SQVTM and ANQGSEA. V gave up 5 bases and J gave up 0 bases; unmatched junction bases: 5. The DNA for the CDR3 is TGCAGCGTTATCTGGGGACTAGCGGGCTCTGGGGCCAACGTCCTGACTTTC. As protein: CSVIWGLAGSGANVLTF.

The chain links TRBV11-2 to TRBJ2-5, with 13 bases fitting TRBD2. The CDR3 covers 15 residues. Unmatched junction bases numbered 5, after V lost 5 bases and J lost 5 bases. Germline values: CDR1 SGHAT, CDR2 FQNNGV. CDR3 residues: CASSVTSGGAETQYF. CDR3 nucleotides: TGTGCCAGCAGCGTCACTAGCGGGGGGGCGGAGACCCAGTACTTC.

The chain carries TRBV20-1 and TRBJ1-1; D is ambiguous. Trimming stripped 0 bases from V and 0 bases from J, with 14 bases between. CDR3 length: 16 amino acids. Germline V gene lookup returns CDR1 DFQATT and CDR2 SNEGSKA (reference sequence). The CDR3 loop is CSARDPLGNLNTEAFF. In DNA, the CDR3 is TGCAGTGCTAGAGATCCCCTAGGGAACCTGAACACTGAAGCTTTCTTT.

This clonotype has more than one count but fewer than ten. The chain is built from TRBV5-1 and TRBJ1-1; no reliable D call. The CDR3 is 15 residues long. Germline CDR1 reads SGHRS; CDR2 reads YFSETQ. V shed 0 bases and J shed 5 bases, with 14 bases lying between them. DNA of the CDR3: TGCGCCAGCAGCTTGGCCGATATAAGGAGGACTGAAGCTTTCTTT. This encodes CASSLADIRRTEAFF.

The genes are TRBV29-1 and TRBJ2-5, with D possibly being TRBD1 or TRBD2 (5 bases each). Germline V gene lookup returns CDR1 SQVTM and CDR2 ANQGSEA. The CDR3 totals 12 residues. Trimming left V 6 bases short and J 5 bases short, with 13 bases between. The CDR3 is CSVRDAPETQYF. For the CDR3, the DNA is TGCAGCGTACGGGACGCGCCCGAGACCCAGTACTTC.